Listed here are 5 T cell receptor beta chains from one sample, sequenced in a study of blood T cell repertoires in COVID-19. Here immunoSEQ multiplex PCR was the method, and the copy in TCRdb shows in-frame clones only, minus some. The top ten hold around 17% of the sample, which has approximately 170,000 clones, 70% to 85% seen once. The sample comprised PBMCs or T cells enriched from blood (not recorded which). All receptors derive from a woman between 65 and 79 years old in a cohort exposed to, infected with or recovered from COVID-19 (not recorded which).

The chain uses TRBV5-1 and TRBJ2-2; possibly TRBD1 for D (6 bases). V lost 5 bases, J lost 5 bases, and 10 bases lay in between. Germline V gene data show CDR1 as SGHRS and CDR2 as YFSETQ. CDR3 length equals 13 residues. CDR3 DNA sequence: TGCGCCAGCAGGCCTCAGGGGACCGGGGAGCTGTTTTTT. It specifies CASRPQGTGELFF.

Only one count was recorded for this clone. The chain uses TRBV5-1 and TRBJ2-3, with no clear D. Germline V gene sequence: CDR1 SGHRS, CDR2 YFSETQ. This CDR3 contains 15 residues. Trimming pared 0 bases from V and 5 bases from J, leaving 13 bases between. The DNA for the CDR3 is TGCGCCAGCAGCTTGGGATTGAGTGCCGGAGATACGCAGTATTTT. This codes for CASSLGLSAGDTQYF.

This chain uses TRBV28 with TRBJ2-1; D is undetermined. CDR1 and CDR2 from the germline V gene are MDHEN and SYDVKM. The CDR3 totals 11 residues. Trimming shortened V by 4 bases and J by 4 bases, and 2 bases separated the two germline ends. This CDR3 reads CASSSYNEQFF. In nucleotides, the CDR3 is TGTGCCAGCAGTTCTTACAATGAGCAGTTCTTC.

V is TRBV5-6 and J is TRBJ2-5; possible D gene TRBD2, 6 bases. The V and J ends lost 0 bases and 6 bases respectively, with 12 bases between them. Germline lookup yields CDR1 SGHDT and CDR2 YYEEEE. The CDR3 consists of 14 residues. The CDR3 bases are TGTGCCAGCAGCTTGGCCGCGGGGCGGAAGACCCAGTACTTC. As protein: CASSLAAGRKTQYF.

For the CDR3, the DNA is TGCAGCGTTAGCAGGAACCAAGAGACCCAGTACTTC. Protein: CSVSRNQETQYF. The rearrangement joins TRBV29-1 to TRBJ2-5; D not certain. Deletions cut 5 bases from V and 0 bases from J, with 7 bases between. Germline V CDR1 and CDR2: SQVTM, ANQGSEA. The CDR3 runs to 12 residues.